This is a list of T cell receptor beta chains from one sample in a study of blood T cells in healthy people across ages. Each CDR3 protein gets one entry after TCRdb re-called the 5' RACE reads with MiXCR. The table shows 1.8 million or so distinct CDR3 sequences, with about two fifths occurring only once. The source material was blood. The receptors were sampled from a human donor in good health. Both conserved end residues are part of each CDR3. Fields, in order: J gene, V gene, D gene, clone size, CDR3 protein, CDR3 DNA. A D gene is named only where the DNA matches it firmly. Size is stated for part of the rows, as once, few or many counts, or as a class when the clone is expanded.

TRBJ2-7,TRBV4-3,NA,NA,CASSQEIRETLYEQYF,TGCGCCAGCAGCCAAGAGATCCGCGAGACCCTCTACGAGCAGTACTTC
TRBJ1-1,TRBV7-9,NA,NA,CASSLGGSGGAFF,TGTGCCAGCAGCTTAGGGGGAAGTGGGGGAGCTTTCTTT
TRBJ2-3,TRBV20-1,NA,NA,CSARGVSTTDTQYF,TGCAGTGCTAGAGGCGTCTCCACCACAGATACGCAGTATTTT
TRBJ2-1,TRBV6-6,TRBD1,NA,CASSSWTGQLRFF,TGTGCCAGCAGTTCGTGGACAGGCCAATTGAGGTTCTTC
TRBJ2-7,TRBV7-9,NA,many,CASSFQEYEQYF,TGTGCCAGCAGCTTTCAGGAGTACGAGCAGTACTTC
TRBJ2-3,TRBV20-1,NA,NA,CSARMRVTDTQYF,TGCAGTGCTAGAATGCGAGTTACAGATACGCAGTATTTT
TRBJ2-5,TRBV7-2,TRBD1,few,CASRRQGTLETQYF,TGTGCCAGCAGAAGACAGGGGACGTTAGAGACCCAGTACTTC
TRBJ2-3,TRBV15,TRBD1,NA,CATSRGQGKGDTQYF,TGTGCCACCAGCAGAGGACAGGGTAAGGGAGATACGCAGTATTTT
TRBJ2-7,TRBV7-2,NA,few,CASSLSGGRDYEQYF,TGTGCCAGCAGCTTAAGCGGAGGCAGGGACTACGAGCAGTACTTC
TRBJ2-7,TRBV6-1,TRBD1,NA,CASSDQGAYEQYF,TGTGCCAGCAGTGACCAGGGGGCCTACGAGCAGTACTTC
TRBJ1-2,TRBV27,NA,NA,CASSFGGVNYGYTF,TGTGCCAGCAGTTTTGGCGGGGTGAACTATGGCTACACCTTC
TRBJ2-3,TRBV5-1,TRBD2,few,CASSLQRGVTDTQYF,TGCGCCAGCAGCTTGCAGCGGGGGGTTACAGATACGCAGTATTTT
TRBJ1-2,TRBV25-1,TRBD1,once,CASSVRRDREWVVYGYTF,TGTGCCAGCAGTGTCCGCCGGGACAGGGAATGGGTGGTGTATGGCTACACCTTC
TRBJ2-5,TRBV20-1,NA,NA,CSARWGGGGHQETQYF,TGCAGTGCTAGATGGGGTGGCGGCGGGCACCAAGAGACCCAGTACTTC
TRBJ2-4,TRBV6-6,NA,NA,CASRTPGGPPYEQYF,TGTGCCAGCAGGACCCCGGGGGGCCCGCCTTATGAGCAGTACTTC
TRBJ1-1,TRBV10-3,NA,few,CAIRTQGNTEAFF,TGTGCCATCAGAACACAGGGCAACACTGAAGCTTTCTTT
TRBJ2-1,TRBV3-1,NA,NA,CASTSGAGRGGHEQFF,TGTGCCAGCACCTCTGGGGCAGGTAGAGGAGGACATGAGCAGTTCTTC
TRBJ1-2,TRBV11-2,TRBD1,few,CASSTGTGGLYGYTF,TGTGCCAGCAGCACCGGGACAGGGGGTCTCTATGGCTACACCTTC
TRBJ2-2,TRBV28,NA,NA,CASRIMNTGELFF,TGTGCCAGCAGGATTATGAACACCGGGGAGCTGTTTTTT